This T cell receptor beta chain was obtained from a study of identical twins. Study outcomes and limitations: Models predicted too little out-of-frame TCR alpha sharing in monozygotic twins.

On this clonotype itself: What it binds is not known.

This CDR3 comprises 15 residues. The V and J ends lost 2 bases and 4 bases respectively, with 11 bases between them. Germline-derived CDR1 and CDR2 are KGHDR and SFDVKD. In TCRdb, the 5' RACE reads were re-called with MiXCR into one record per CDR3 protein. The data hold nearly 650,000 distinct CDR3 sequences, with about 7% observed a single time. These data were likewise used in another study, on yellow fever vaccine responses in identical twins.

This chain links TRBV24-1 with TRBJ2-1; D is unresolved. This receptor was obtained from a woman aged 18-35 years in good health. The sequenced sample consisted of PBMCs. CDR3 DNA: TGTGCCACCAGTGATTCTCGGACCCAGTACAATGAGCAGTTCTTC. Protein product: CATSDSRTQYNEQFF.